This T cell receptor (beta chain) was identified during a study of regulatory T cells in long-lasting Graves disease. Study-level findings and limits: Favored gene segments in persistent disease were TRBV28, TRBJ1-2 and TRBJ2-5.

This clonotype was observed at least ten times. What it binds is unknown. Described time point: newly diagnosed GD, antithyroid drugs for less than 3 months. PBMC-extracted RNA yielded the TCR library. Through Arm-PCR of CDR3 regions and iRepertoire HTBI primers, TCR beta libraries were built. From the multiplex PCR reads, TCRdb called clonotypes with MiXCR, one entry per CDR3 protein. Of fewer than 550,000 distinct CDR3 sequences listed, 15% to 20% were seen once; the top ten hold roughly 25%. The germline V gene encodes CDR1 DFQATT and CDR2 SNEGSKA (reference sequence). This CDR3 comprises 15 residues. V shed 3 bases and J 3 bases; nucleotides not matched to a gene: 8. Separately, the same data were catalogued under a study of T cells in Graves' hyperthyroidism and ophthalmopathy. That study adds: HTBI primers were employed in a first-round RT-PCR of the TCR CDR3.

Sequenced material: peripheral blood mononuclear cells (PBMCs), taken at new diagnosis, from a patient treated with antithyroid drugs. The receptor was derived from a woman aged 35-65 years with Graves disease. The rearrangement joins TRBV20-1 to TRBJ1-2, with TRBD1 matching 9 bases. This CDR3 reads CSASPGTGIDYGYTF. CDR3 coding DNA: TGCAGTGCTAGCCCCGGGACAGGGATTGACTATGGCTACACCTTC.